This record concerns one T cell receptor (beta chain) sequence. The antigen is not known. With a much larger clone just one base away, this may be a read error. The sample comes from a study of regulatory T cells in long-lasting Graves disease. General study results and limits: Accuracy might have suffered from few samples. Fewer public clonotypes were shared by new patients (under 1,000) than by persistent patients (2,741).

The authors built TCR beta libraries using iRepertoire HTBI primers and Arm-PCR of CDR3 regions. A single record per CDR3 protein comes from TCRdb applying MiXCR to the multiplex PCR reads. In the table there are 200,000 to 250,000 distinct CDR3 sequences, 20% to 25% of which are singletons. As for time point: newly diagnosed GD, antithyroid drugs for less than 3 months. PBMCs were the source of the RNA used for TCR sequencing. All patients originated from an endocrinology department located in Xi'an, China. EDTA tubes received about 9.2 milliliters of collected peripheral blood. The CDR3 runs to 13 residues. CDR1 is DFQATT, CDR2 SNEGSKA, per germline (reference sequence).

This clonotype was obtained from a female donor with Graves disease. The starting material was peripheral blood mononuclear cells (PBMCs), obtained at new diagnosis, from a patient treated with antithyroid drugs. The chain couples TRBV20-1 to TRBJ2-5; 7 positions agree with TRBD2. CDR3 nucleotide sequence: TGCAACCCCCTGGTCCTCGGGGGGGAGACCCAGTACTTC. It specifies CNPLVLGGETQYF.